The rows below give T cell receptor beta chains drawn from one sample of a study of blood T cell repertoires in COVID-19. Assay: immunoSEQ multiplex PCR; the TCRdb copy retains only in-frame clones and omits some. The table lists over 200,000 clones, nearly 90% of them singletons. The sample taken for sequencing was peripheral blood. The receptors here all came from a woman aged 18-35 years who had recovered from COVID-19. CDR3s include the opening cysteine and the closing phenylalanine or tryptophan. Each record gives: J gene, V gene, D gene, clone size, CDR3 protein, CDR3 DNA. The D gene is left open where the match is weak. Rows give clone size only sometimes, using once, few, many, or a class for an expanded clone.

>TRBJ1-5|TRBV29-1|NA|NA
CSVGEGGSNQPQHF
TGCAGCGTTGGGGAGGGGGGAAGCAATCAGCCCCAGCATTTT
>TRBJ1-3|TRBV4-1|TRBD1|NA
CASSQDRGTGNTIYF
TGCGCCAGCAGCCAAGACAGGGGGACTGGAAACACCATATATTTT
>TRBJ2-2|TRBV5-1|NA|NA
CASSIRAGELFF
TGCGCCAGCAGCATCAGGGCCGGGGAGCTGTTTTTT
>TRBJ1-6|TRBV4-1|NA|few
CASSQERVSGSPLHF
TGCGCCAGCAGCCAAGAACGGGTGTCTGGATCACCCCTCCACTTT
>TRBJ1-2|TRBV30|NA|NA
CGRSGANYGYTF
TGTGGCCGGTCGGGAGCTAACTATGGCTACACCTTC
>TRBJ1-2|TRBV12-3/TRBV12-4|TRBD1|NA
CASTQGAYGYTF
TGTGCCAGCACTCAGGGGGCCTATGGCTACACCTTC
>TRBJ2-2|TRBV27|NA|NA
CASSNGGNLGELFF
TGTGCCAGCAGTAATGGGGGGAATTTGGGGGAGCTGTTTTTT
>TRBJ2-7|TRBV28|TRBD1|NA
CASSAGQGHNEQYF
TGTGCCAGCAGTGCGGGACAGGGCCATAACGAGCAGTACTTC
>TRBJ2-3|TRBV6-1|TRBD2|NA
CASGTSGFTDTQYF
TGTGCCAGCGGCACTAGCGGATTCACAGATACGCAGTATTTT
>TRBJ2-5|TRBV5-4|TRBD2|few
CASSQGWTSMGTQYF
TGTGCCAGCAGCCAGGGCTGGACTAGCATGGGGACCCAGTACTTC
>TRBJ2-7|TRBV9|NA|NA
CASSVVCSRGKQYF
TGTGCCAGCAGCGTAGTTTGCTCTCGGGGGAAGCAGTACTTC
>TRBJ1-1|TRBV19|NA|few
CASSISGRRGGYTEAFF
TGTGCCAGTAGTATAAGTGGCCGGCGGGGAGGCTACACTGAAGCTTTCTTT
>TRBJ2-1|TRBV14|NA|NA
CASSQDTGTLYYNEQFF
TGTGCCAGCAGCCAGGATACCGGGACTTTATACTACAATGAGCAGTTCTTC
>TRBJ2-1|TRBV25-1|TRBD1|NA
CASSPRVGGTGDNEQFF
TGTGCCAGCAGCCCACGGGTTGGGGGGACAGGGGACAATGAGCAGTTCTTC
>TRBJ1-3|TRBV30|NA|few
CAYGQYSSGNTIYF
TGTGCCTACGGACAGTACAGCTCTGGAAACACCATATATTTT
>TRBJ2-7|TRBV6-2/TRBV6-3|NA|NA
CASSYSISRTSYEQYF
TGTGCCAGCAGTTACTCGATTAGCCGTACCTCCTACGAGCAGTACTTC
>TRBJ2-7|TRBV27|TRBD1|few
CASGIQGAFSPYEQYF
TGTGCCAGCGGGATCCAGGGGGCATTTTCCCCTTACGAGCAGTACTTC
>TRBJ2-1|TRBV7-8|TRBD2|NA
CASSLSGGYNEQFF
TGTGCCAGCAGCCTCTCGGGGGGGTACAATGAGCAGTTCTTC
>TRBJ1-2|TRBV5-8|TRBD1|NA
CASSSTTGGQDGYTF
TGTGCCAGCAGCTCGACGACAGGGGGGCAGGATGGCTACACCTTC
>TRBJ1-2|TRBV25-1|TRBD1|NA
CASSLGQGAFSYGYTF
TGTGCCAGCAGTTTAGGACAGGGGGCGTTTTCCTATGGCTACACCTTC
>TRBJ2-3|TRBV5-4|TRBD1|NA
CASSHDRGVTDTQYF
TGTGCCAGCAGTCATGACAGGGGAGTAACAGATACGCAGTATTTT
>TRBJ2-4|TRBV12-3/TRBV12-4|NA|NA
CASTSPRGSIQYF
TGTGCCAGCACCTCTCCCAGGGGTAGCATTCAGTACTTC
>TRBJ1-3|TRBV5-7|NA|NA
CASRLRMGGSGNTIYF
TGTGCCAGCAGACTCCGAATGGGGGGCTCTGGAAACACCATATATTTT
>TRBJ2-7|TRBV11-1|NA|NA
CASSLSQNYEQYF
TGTGCCAGCAGCTTATCTCAGAACTACGAGCAGTACTTC
>TRBJ2-7|TRBV7-2|NA|NA
CASSLNRAATYEQYF
TGTGCCAGCAGCTTAAATCGAGCTGCGACCTACGAGCAGTACTTC
>TRBJ1-2|TRBV10-3|TRBD1|NA
CAISELLDRAASGYTF
TGTGCCATCAGTGAGCTGCTGGACAGGGCCGCCTCTGGCTACACCTTC
>TRBJ2-1|TRBV27|TRBD2|NA
CASSLTGLVNEQFF
TGTGCCAGCAGTTTAACGGGACTAGTTAATGAGCAGTTCTTC
>TRBJ1-1|TRBV11-1|TRBD1|NA
CASSPGQGTEAFF
TGTGCCAGCAGCCCGGGACAGGGCACTGAAGCTTTCTTT
>TRBJ1-2|TRBV11-2|NA|NA
CASSLTTGTSTSYTF
TGTGCCAGCAGCTTAACTACAGGCACGTCTACCAGCTACACCTTC
>TRBJ2-5|TRBV6-6|TRBD1|NA
CASSYSRGRMFETQYF
TGTGCCAGCAGTTACTCCAGGGGGCGCATGTTTGAGACCCAGTACTTC
>TRBJ1-5|TRBV14|NA|NA
CASSQARPQHF
TGTGCCAGCAGCCAAGCCCGGCCCCAGCATTTT
>TRBJ1-4|TRBV3-1/TRBV3-2|TRBD1|NA
CASSQENGRGRTNEKLFF
TGTGCCAGCAGCCAAGAAAACGGCAGGGGGCGGACTAATGAAAAACTGTTTTTT
>TRBJ1-1|TRBV30|NA|NA
CAWSWGPVEAFF
TGTGCCTGGAGTTGGGGGCCTGTAGAAGCTTTCTTT
>TRBJ1-1|TRBV6-1|TRBD1|NA
CASSEDRGLNTEAFF
TGTGCCAGCAGTGAAGACAGGGGATTGAACACTGAAGCTTTCTTT
>TRBJ2-1|TRBV7-9|TRBD2|few
CASSLSGGRRANEQFF
TGTGCCAGCAGCTTAAGTGGCGGGAGACGCGCCAATGAGCAGTTCTTC
>TRBJ2-7|TRBV7-6|NA|few
CASSHQISGHEQYF
TGTGCCAGCAGCCACCAAATTAGCGGCCACGAGCAGTACTTC
>TRBJ2-1|TRBV27|NA|NA
CASSLIPIPTLTYNEQFF
TGTGCCAGCAGTTTGATCCCAATTCCTACCCTCACCTACAATGAGCAGTTCTTC
>TRBJ1-5|TRBV30|NA|NA
CAWSGQNQPQHF
TGTGCCTGGAGTGGACAGAATCAGCCCCAGCATTTT
>TRBJ2-7|TRBV6-2/TRBV6-3|NA|NA
CASSHNTLYEQYF
TGTGCCAGCAGTCACAACACCCTTTACGAGCAGTACTTC
>TRBJ2-1|TRBV19|NA|NA
CASSMIGRGWNEQFF
TGTGCCAGTAGTATGATCGGCAGGGGATGGAATGAGCAGTTCTTC
>TRBJ2-3|TRBV4-3|TRBD2|NA
CASSPSSGSSPDTQYF
TGCGCCAGCAGCCCGTCGAGCGGGAGCAGCCCAGATACGCAGTATTTT
>TRBJ2-2|TRBV5-5|TRBD1|NA
CASSNRTGYLANTGELFF
TGTGCCAGCAGCAACAGGACAGGATACCTCGCGAACACCGGGGAGCTGTTTTTT
>TRBJ2-1|TRBV9|TRBD2|NA
CASSVEGREGHEQFF
TGTGCCAGCAGCGTAGAAGGGCGGGAGGGCCATGAGCAGTTCTTC
>TRBJ2-7|TRBV7-4|TRBD2|NA
CASSPRALDSGCYEQYF
TGTGCCAGCAGCCCCCGGGCCTTGGATAGCGGGTGCTACGAGCAGTACTTC
>TRBJ2-7|TRBV7-2|NA|NA
CASSADSEQYF
TGTGCCAGCAGCGCAGACAGCGAGCAGTACTTC
>TRBJ2-2|TRBV9|NA|NA
CASSTPVRGKNTGELFF
TGTGCCAGCAGCACCCCGGTTAGGGGTAAGAACACCGGGGAGCTGTTTTTT
>TRBJ2-3|TRBV19|TRBD2|NA
CASSPRGGLGSDTQYF
TGTGCCAGTAGCCCCCGGGGGGGTTTGGGCTCAGATACGCAGTATTTT
>TRBJ1-2|TRBV24-1|TRBD1|NA
CATSDSEGGLDGYTF
TGTGCCACCAGTGATTCCGAAGGGGGCCTCGATGGCTACACCTTC
>TRBJ1-2|TRBV6-1|NA|NA
CASSEQGSYYGYTF
TGTGCCAGCAGTGAACAGGGTTCTTACTATGGCTACACCTTC
>TRBJ2-7|TRBV4-3|NA|NA
CASSQGPRSYEQYF
TGCGCCAGCAGCCAAGGTCCGCGGAGCTACGAGCAGTACTTC
>TRBJ1-3|TRBV10-1|NA|NA
CASSTGDGNTIYF
TGCGCCAGCAGTACGGGTGATGGAAACACCATATATTTT
>TRBJ2-1|TRBV7-7|TRBD2|once
CASSQSGRAGGEQFF
TGTGCCAGCAGCCAAAGCGGGAGGGCCGGAGGTGAGCAGTTCTTC